The T cell receptor (beta chain) described here comes from a study of somatic mutations in cytotoxic T cells in rheumatoid arthritis (dated by TCRdb to the late 2010s). Background on the whole study: Peripheral blood (30 ml EDTA) was collected from patients immediately after diagnosis and before any treatment began. Whether expanded CD8+ T-cell clones in untreated, newly diagnosed rheumatoid arthritis carry somatic mutations was the study question, and clonality was characterized with TCRB deep sequencing. Median age was essentially the same in the patient group and the control group. TCRB deep sequencing covered 65 patients with rheumatoid arthritis along with 20 to 25 healthy controls. A FACSAria II or Sony SH800 was used to flow-sort some V beta antibody-stained T-cell populations at nearly 100% purity, and TCRB sequencing was also done on sorted V beta1+ cells. What the research found in general, with its limitations: It was unknown which antigens the expanded CD8+ clones targeted, and their absence from virus-specific databases did not exclude viral specificity. Healthy controls showed no age-related increase in CD8+ clonality, whereas patients did (Spearman r ~ 0.49). The largest CD8+ clone made up more than 20% of CD8+ cells in 8 of 65 patients, and blood and synovial fluid shared several identical CD8+ TCRB sequences. There was no significant difference in CD8+ T-cell clonality between rheumatoid arthritis patients and age-matched healthy controls.

Sequencing of TCRB CDR3 was done on genomic DNA with the immunoSEQ assay. Turning to the authors' computational methods: Patient CD8+ clones larger than 1% were compared against published virus-specific TCRB sequences, and only a few matched. Analyses were restricted to productive TCRB rearrangements. A clone was defined by a unique TCRB CDR3 sequence, and clonality was computed as a productive clonality index based on Shannon entropy. The template counts of each clone relative to the total templates per sample were used to calculate repertoire overlap between two samples. V-gene usage from TCRB sequencing and V-gene usage measured by flow cytometry were correlated (Spearman r of around 0.6). TCRdb's version of the immuneACCESS table is confined to in-frame rearrangements and falls short of the full clone set. An unresolved V gene accounts for under half of the shortfall where checked; the remainder is of unknown origin. Clone size and the V and J calls come from that table; the DNA yielded D and trimming. Here the sample has roughly 20,000 clones; about 85% occur a single time. The ten biggest clones cover roughly 14% of the sample.

CD4+ and CD8+ cells were isolated by positive magnetic bead selection on an AutoMACS, and purity was checked by flow cytometry. After a first flow cytometry screen using a TCR V beta antibody panel, clonal expansions were characterized through TCRB deep sequencing of sorted CD8+ fractions. Isolation of peripheral blood mononuclear cells was done through Ficoll-Paque PLUS density gradient separation. DNA was extracted from CD4-enriched, CD8-enriched or PBMC samples with Nucleospin Tissue or Tissue XS kits and quantified with a Qubit 2.0 fluorometer. In the case of this clone: Its cognate antigen has yet to be identified. The record has no base qualities; no much larger clone is one base away.

Sample: CD8+ T cells sorted from blood. The receptor comes from an adult with rheumatoid arthritis.

Here the CDR3 is given as CATSRKGLSDTQYF. The nucleotides read TGTGCCACCAGCAGAAAGGGACTTTCAGATACGCAGTATTTT. The chain employs TRBV15 and TRBJ2-3; tentative D gene TRBD2, with 6 bases matching. CDR1 LNHNV and CDR2 YYDKDF are derived from the germline V gene (reference sequence). Between the V and J ends, shortened by 2 bases and 4 bases respectively, the junction contains 10 bases. Spanning cysteine to phenylalanine, the CDR3 consists of 14 amino acids. The only DNA kept is the CDR3, 42 bases in frame from the first base. When the CDR3 is completed using the reference TRBV15 and TRBJ2-3 genes on either side, the full variable domain is DAMVIQNPRYQVTQFGKPVTLSCSQTLNHNVMYWYQQKSSQAPKLLFHYYDKDFNNEADTPDNFQSRRPNTSFCFLDIRSPGLGDTAMYLCATSRKGLSDTQYFGPGTRLTVL.